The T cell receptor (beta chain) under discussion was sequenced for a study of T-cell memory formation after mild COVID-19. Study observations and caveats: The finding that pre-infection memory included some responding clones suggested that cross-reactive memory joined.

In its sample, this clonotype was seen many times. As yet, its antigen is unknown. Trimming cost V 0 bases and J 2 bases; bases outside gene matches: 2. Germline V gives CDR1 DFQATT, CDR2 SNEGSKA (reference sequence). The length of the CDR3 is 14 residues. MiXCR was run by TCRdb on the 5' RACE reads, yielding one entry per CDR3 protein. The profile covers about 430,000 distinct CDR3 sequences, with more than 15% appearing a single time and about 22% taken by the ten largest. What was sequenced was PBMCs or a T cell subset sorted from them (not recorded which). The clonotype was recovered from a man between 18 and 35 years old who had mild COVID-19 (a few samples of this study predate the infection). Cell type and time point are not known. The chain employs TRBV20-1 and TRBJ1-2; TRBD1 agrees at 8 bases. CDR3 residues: CSARDPGGNYGYTF. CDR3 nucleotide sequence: TGCAGTGCTAGAGATCCAGGGGGCAACTATGGCTACACCTTC.